Below are 30 T cell receptor beta chains sequenced from a single sample in a study of blood T cell repertoires in COVID-19. Only in-frame clones appear in the TCRdb table, and some are missing; sequencing was by immunoSEQ multiplex PCR. The table has some 700,000 clones, around 89% seen once. Material for sequencing was peripheral blood. The receptors were gathered from a woman under 30 with acute or convalescent COVID-19.

V usage is TRBV6-5 and J usage is TRBJ1-1; TRBD1 agrees at 7 bases. J lost 4 bases, V lost 11 bases, and 13 bases had no gene match. Germline CDR1 is MNHEY and CDR2 is SVGAGI. The CDR3 covers 14 residues. CDR3 sequence: CASNAGQLGTEAFF. The CDR3 DNA is TGTGCCTCCAACGCGGGACAGCTAGGCACTGAAGCTTTCTTT.

The chain is built from TRBV19 and TRBJ2-1; no clear D gene. V lost 3 bases and J lost 7, with 7 bases in between. The CDR3 extends over 12 amino acids. The germline gives CDR1 LNHDA, CDR2 SQIVND (reference sequence). As DNA, the CDR3 is TGTGCCAGTAGTATCTCGGTGAATGAGCAGTTCTTC. This sequence encodes CASSISVNEQFF.

This chain joins TRBV5-4 and TRBJ2-7, with 7 nucleotides matching TRBD1. There are 14 residues in the CDR3. Trimming removed 4 bases from V and 2 bases from J; junction bases left unmatched: 6. The germline CDR1 and CDR2 sequences are SGHNT and YYREEE (reference sequence). CDR3 residues: CASSVRDSPYEQYF. The DNA of the CDR3 is TGTGCCAGCAGCGTCCGGGACAGCCCCTACGAGCAGTACTTC.

The chain has TRBV6-5 and TRBJ2-2; 8 bases match TRBD1. The trim removed 6 bases at V and 7 bases at J, leaving 4 bases unmatched. CDR1 MNHEY and CDR2 SVGAGI come from the germline V gene. The CDR3 has 13 amino acids. CDR3 sequence reads: CASRDRVGGELFF. The CDR3 DNA is TGTGCCAGCAGGGACAGGGTTGGCGGGGAGCTGTTTTTT.

V gene TRBV5-1 combines with J gene TRBJ2-2, with D possibly matching TRBD2 (5 bases). Trimming left V 2 bases short and J 4 bases short, with 12 bases between. The length of the CDR3 is 15 residues. Per germline, CDR1 SGHRS and CDR2 YFSETQ. The CDR3 DNA follows: TGCGCCAGCAGCTTCCCGACGGCGGGCACCGGGGAGCTGTTTTTT. Protein sequence: CASSFPTAGTGELFF.

The V call is TRBV14, the J call TRBJ1-4; 11 nucleotides line up with TRBD1. V was pared by 0 bases and J by 3 bases, with 12 bases of the junction left unmatched. CDR1 and CDR2 from the germline V gene are SGHDN and FVKESK. The CDR3 runs 20 residues. The CDR3 is CASSQDYWTGGGRPNEKLFF. The CDR3 region has the DNA TGTGCCAGCAGCCAAGATTACTGGACAGGGGGCGGGAGACCTAATGAAAAACTGTTTTTT.

The table lists this clone with a few counts. The chain links TRBV5-1 to TRBJ2-7; D perhaps matches TRBD2 (5 bases). Trimming took off 5 bases at V and 7 bases at J, with 19 bases between the two ends. Germline lookup yields CDR1 SGHRS and CDR2 YFSETQ. The CDR3 has 14 residues. The CDR3 DNA reads as TGCGCCAGCAGACTCGCGGGCTCTCTAGGGGAGCAGTACTTC. Its protein product is CASRLAGSLGEQYF.

The J gene is TRBJ2-1, the V gene TRBV6-6; TRBD2 might be the D (6 bases). The CDR3 is 14 amino acids. Germline lookup yields CDR1 MNHNY and CDR2 SVGAGI (reference sequence). Trimming removed 2 bases at V and 6 bases at J, with 11 bases between. In nucleotides, the CDR3 is TGTGCCAGCAGTTACGATTCCGGGGGCAATGAGCAGTTCTTC. Translation: CASSYDSGGNEQFF.

This chain connects TRBV28 to TRBJ1-1; TRBD1 is a possible D gene (5 bases). V lost 3 bases and J lost 3, with 14 bases in between. Germline values: CDR1 MDHEN, CDR2 SYDVKM. The CDR3 is made up of 15 amino acids. In DNA form, the CDR3 reads TGTGCCAGCAGTTTTGGGGGGAGTGGTGACACTGAAGCTTTCTTT. Amino acids: CASSFGGSGDTEAFF. The full variable domain, completed using reference TRBV28 and TRBJ1-1, is DVKVTQSSRYLVKRTGEKVFLECVQDMDHENMFWYRQDPGLGLRLIYFSYDVKMKEKGDIPEGYSVSREKKERFSLILESASTNQTSMYLCASSFGGSGDTEAFFGQGTRLTVV.

V is TRBV30 and J is TRBJ1-3; D possibly corresponds to TRBD1 (6 bases). Germline V gene sequence: CDR1 GTSNPN, CDR2 SVGIG (reference sequence). The V end lost 2 bases, the J end lost 6 bases, and 17 bases lay between the germline ends. There are 15 residues in the CDR3. The CDR3 sequence is CAWSYAGVGENTIYF. The CDR3 bases are TGTGCCTGGAGTTATGCAGGGGTTGGCGAAAACACCATATATTTT.

In the case of this clone: The same CDR3 also results from other DNA sequences found in this sample. The chain employs TRBV27 and TRBJ1-2; D is possibly TRBD1 (6 bases). The V and J ends lost 2 bases and 5 bases respectively, with 9 bases between them. The germline CDR1 and CDR2 sequences are MNHEY and SMNVEV (reference sequence). This CDR3 contains 13 residues. CDR3 amino acids: CASSLRGAYGYTF. The CDR3 bases are TGTGCCAGCAGTTTACGGGGGGCGTATGGCTACACCTTC.

The gene calls are TRBV2 and TRBJ2-7, with D possibly being TRBD2 (6 bases). The V end lost 6 bases, the J end lost 6 bases, and 12 bases lay between the germline ends. The germline CDR1 and CDR2 sequences are SNHLY and FYNNEI. This CDR3 is built from 12 residues. CDR3 in DNA: TGTGCCAGCAGGCGGGCGGGGATCGAGCAGTACTTC. This encodes CASRRAGIEQYF.

This clone was picked up one time. V gene TRBV7-2 combines with J gene TRBJ2-4, with D unresolved. Germline CDR1 is SGHTA and CDR2 is FQGNSA. V lost 5 bases, J lost 3 bases, and 11 bases lay in between. The CDR3 spans 14 residues. The CDR3 DNA sequence: TGTGCCAGCAGCCCACCATCGGTCAAAAACATTCAGTACTTC. Protein product: CASSPPSVKNIQYF.

The chain joins TRBV24-1 to TRBJ2-7; 10 bases line up with TRBD1. The trim removed 4 bases at V and 2 bases at J, leaving 7 bases unmatched. Looked up from germline, CDR1 is KGHDR and CDR2 is SFDVKD. The CDR3 contains 16 residues. The CDR3 region is CATSEQTGTGAYEQYF. The CDR3 DNA is TGTGCCACCAGTGAGCAAACCGGGACAGGGGCCTACGAGCAGTACTTC.

This clone was detected only once. The chain uses TRBV6-1 and TRBJ1-4; D is ambiguous. The germline V and J ends were trimmed by 2 bases and 7 bases, with 8 bases remaining between them. The CDR3 spans 13 residues. In germline, CDR1 is MNHNS, CDR2 SASEGT. CDR3 nucleotides: TGTGCCAGCAGTGAAAACAGCGGTGAAAAACTGTTTTTT. Translation gives CASSENSGEKLFF.

The chain carries TRBV5-4 and TRBJ2-7; 11 bases map to TRBD2. CDR1 SGHNT and CDR2 YYREEE come from the germline V gene (reference sequence). The CDR3 is made up of 15 amino acids. The J segment lost 5 bases and the V segment lost 0 bases, leaving 4 bases of the junction unmatched. CDR3 region: CASSLVSGGAHEQYF. The CDR3 DNA follows: TGTGCCAGCAGCTTGGTTAGCGGGGGGGCTCACGAGCAGTACTTC.

The chain recombines TRBV18 with TRBJ2-3; 7 nucleotides align to TRBD1. This CDR3 is 15 amino acids long. V was pared by 3 bases and J by 10 bases, with 13 bases of the junction left unmatched. Per germline, CDR1 KGHSH and CDR2 LQKENI. CDR3 in DNA: TGTGCCAGCTCACCCCCTGAGGGGGCGGTGGTGGCGCAGTATTTT. Protein product: CASSPPEGAVVAQYF.

This chain connects TRBV9 to TRBJ1-1; the D is unclear. This CDR3 has 13 amino acids. The V gene lost 4 bases and the J gene lost 2 bases, with 9 bases spanning the gap. CDR1 and CDR2 from the germline V gene are SGDLS and YYNGEE. The chain's CDR3 is CASSSTANTEAFF. CDR3 sequence (DNA): TGTGCCAGCAGCAGTACAGCAAACACTGAAGCTTTCTTT.

The J gene is TRBJ1-1, the V gene TRBV24-1, with TRBD1 matching 7 bases. CDR3 length: 14 amino acids. From germline, CDR1 is KGHDR and CDR2 SFDVKD. Trimming at V came to 4 bases and at J to 10 bases, leaving 11 bases not matched to a gene. The CDR3 loop reads CATSDSGQNAGAFF. Here the CDR3 DNA reads TGTGCCACCAGTGACTCGGGACAGAACGCAGGAGCTTTCTTT.

V and J are TRBV12-3 or TRBV12-4 and TRBJ1-2, with no clear D. V was cut by 1 base and J by 5 bases, with 8 bases left in between. The CDR3 consists of 13 residues. The CDR3 reads CASSLGRYYGYTF. For the CDR3, the DNA is TGTGCCAGCAGTTTAGGCAGGTATTATGGCTACACCTTC.

The rearrangement links TRBV7-2 to TRBJ1-1, with D possibly matching TRBD1 (5 bases). Germline V gene lookup returns CDR1 SGHTA and CDR2 FQGNSA. V was cut by 3 bases and J by 8 bases, with 25 bases left in between. There are 17 residues in the CDR3. CDR3 region: CASSFGPRFDRSIEAFF. The CDR3 coding sequence is TGTGCCAGCAGCTTCGGGCCACGATTCGACAGATCAATCGAAGCTTTCTTT. Looking up the rest from reference TRBV7-2 and TRBJ1-1 gives the full variable domain: GAGVSQSPSNKVTEKGKDVELRCDPISGHTALYWYRQSLGQGLEFLIYFQGNSAPDKSGLPSDRFSAERTGGSVSTLTIQRTQQEDSAVYLCASSFGPRFDRSIEAFFGQGTRLTVV.

This chain uses TRBV19 with TRBJ2-3, with 8 bases lining up with TRBD1. The CDR3 consists of 14 residues. Germline V gene sequence: CDR1 LNHDA, CDR2 SQIVND (reference sequence). V lost 10 bases and J lost 4; bases outside the gene matches: 10. CDR3 residues: CATFADRVADTQYF. The CDR3 nucleotides are TGTGCCACGTTCGCGGACAGGGTGGCAGATACGCAGTATTTT.

The CDR3 reads CAISEMDRGEYEQYF. As DNA, the CDR3 is TGTGCCATCAGTGAGATGGACAGGGGGGAGTACGAGCAGTACTTC. The rearrangement links TRBV10-3 to TRBJ2-7; 10 bases are shared with TRBD1. V was clipped by 2 bases and J by 4 bases; unmatched bases: 5. Germline V gene sequence: CDR1 ENHRY, CDR2 SYGVKD. CDR3 size: 15 residues.

The chain is built from TRBV19 and TRBJ1-2; D unresolved. CDR1 and CDR2 (germline): LNHDA, SQIVND (reference sequence). The CDR3 covers 17 residues. V shed 7 bases and J shed 1 base, with 22 bases lying between them. CDR3 bases: TGTGCCAGTATGGCCCCCCCCAGGTCTCACGTTAACTATGGCTACACCTTC. Translated: CASMAPPRSHVNYGYTF.

The gene calls are TRBV7-8 and TRBJ2-7; D unresolved. The V end was cut by 5 bases, the J end by 6 bases, with 17 bases between. The CDR3 consists of 14 residues. The V gene's germline CDR1 is SGHVS and CDR2 FQNEAQ. The CDR3 sequence is CASSERLDPFEQYF. CDR3 nucleotide sequence: TGTGCCAGCAGCGAGAGACTGGATCCTTTCGAGCAGTACTTC.

The CDR3, as DNA: TGTGCCAGCGGGCCTAGGAGGGACAGGGGTGTATCGAACACTGAAGCTTTCTTT. This encodes CASGPRRDRGVSNTEAFF. This chain connects TRBV14 to TRBJ1-1; TRBD1 matches 10 bases. CDR1 SGHDN and CDR2 FVKESK come from the germline V gene. The CDR3 loop spans 18 amino acids. Trimming took 8 bases from V and 1 from J; bases not matched to a gene: 16.

The gene calls are TRBV7-2 and TRBJ2-1; 10 positions match TRBD2. The CDR3 extends over 15 amino acids. The germline CDR1 and CDR2 sequences are SGHTA and FQGNSA. V dropped 5 bases and J dropped 4; count of bases not matched to a gene: 5. The CDR3 region is CASSPQLAGYNEQFF. CDR3 DNA: TGTGCCAGCAGCCCCCAACTAGCGGGGTACAATGAGCAGTTCTTC.

This clone has more than one count but fewer than ten. V usage is TRBV6-5 and J usage is TRBJ1-1; no clear D. Trimming took off 7 bases at V and 5 bases at J, with 11 bases between the two ends. This CDR3 has 12 amino acids. Germline V gene data show CDR1 as MNHEY and CDR2 as SVGAGI. The CDR3 DNA follows: TGTGCCAGCACCACTGCGGGGACTGAAGCTTTCTTT. This translates into CASTTAGTEAFF.

The chain recombines TRBV15 with TRBJ2-5, with 8 positions matching TRBD1. The junction had 9 bases not matched to a gene; V was cut back by 5 bases and J by 4 bases. Germline V gene lookup returns CDR1 LNHNV and CDR2 YYDKDF (reference sequence). This CDR3 has 15 residues. CDR3: CATSGEPGGVETQYF. DNA of the CDR3: TGTGCCACCAGCGGGGAACCAGGGGGCGTAGAGACCCAGTACTTC.

The J gene is TRBJ2-1, the V gene TRBV6-4, with D possibly TRBD1 on 5 matching bases. V was shortened by 0 bases and J by 7 bases, with 10 bases between the two germline ends. This CDR3 is built from 14 residues. Germline assignment: CDR1 MRHNA and CDR2 SNTAGT. For the CDR3, the DNA is TGTGCCAGCAGTGACTCGGGGCCGACAAATGAGCAGTTCTTC. Amino acids: CASSDSGPTNEQFF.